This TCR beta chain was recovered during a study of T cell responses to AZD1222 COVID-19 vaccine. Study-wide results and limits: Possibly, clonal diversity was underestimated; donors were largely white British and included more females. Spike-specific TCRs gained breadth and depth after people received two AZD1222 doses.

TCRdb's table, derived via immunoSEQ multiplex PCR, lists solely in-frame clones and lacks some. The repertoire consists of fewer than 200,000 clones, with 91% occurring once and the leading ten covering around 1.8%. A remark on this clone: Its antigen is unknown.

Trimming took 3 bases from V and 4 from J, leaving 16 bases between them. Germline lookup yields CDR1 SEHNR and CDR2 FQNEAQ (reference sequence). The CDR3 totals 16 residues. J is TRBJ1-5 and V is TRBV7-9; possibly TRBD1 for D (6 bases). The sequencing used peripheral blood, collected on day 0 of AZD1222 vaccination. This sequence was found in an adult in good health. The CDR3 region has the DNA TGTGCCAGCAGCTTGGGGACCAGGGGCCTAAATCAGCCCCAGCATTTT. Amino acid sequence: CASSLGTRGLNQPQHF. Variable domain in full (rest from reference TRBV7-9 and TRBJ1-5): DTGVSQNPRHKITKRGQNVTFRCDPISEHNRLYWYRQTLGQGPEFLTYFQNEAQLEKSRLLSDRFSAERPKGSFSTLEIQRTEQGDSAMYLCASSLGTRGLNQPQHFGDGTRLSIL.